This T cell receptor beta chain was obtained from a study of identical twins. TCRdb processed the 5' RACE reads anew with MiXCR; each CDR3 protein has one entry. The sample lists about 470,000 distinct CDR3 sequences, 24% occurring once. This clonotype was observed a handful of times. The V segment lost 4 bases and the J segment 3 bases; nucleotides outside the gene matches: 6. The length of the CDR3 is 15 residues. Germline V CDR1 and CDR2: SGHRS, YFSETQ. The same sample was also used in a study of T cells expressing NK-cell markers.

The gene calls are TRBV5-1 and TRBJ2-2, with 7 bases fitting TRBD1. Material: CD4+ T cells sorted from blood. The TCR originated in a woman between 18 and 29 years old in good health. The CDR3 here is CASSPDRRHTGELFF. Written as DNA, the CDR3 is TGCGCCAGCAGCCCGGACAGGAGGCACACCGGGGAGCTGTTTTTT. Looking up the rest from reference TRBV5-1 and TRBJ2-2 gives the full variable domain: KAGVTQTPRYLIKTRGQQVTLSCSPISGHRSVSWYQQTPGQGLQFLFEYFSETQRNKGNFPGRFSGRQFSNSRSEMNVSTLELGDSALYLCASSPDRRHTGELFFGEGSRLTVL.